This T cell receptor beta chain was profiled in a study of blood T cell repertoires in COVID-19. Losses at the gene ends were 4 bases for V and 4 bases for J; bases not matched to a gene: 6. The CDR3 extends over 15 amino acids. From germline, CDR1 is SGHTS and CDR2 YDEGEE. Assay: immunoSEQ multiplex PCR; the TCRdb copy retains only in-frame clones and omits some. Of fewer than 30,000 clones detected, more than 65% appear once; the ten largest clones hold around 16%. The sequencing sample was made of peripheral blood. The chain couples TRBV5-8 to TRBJ1-4; 8 bases map to TRBD1. This TCR was recovered from an older woman with acute or convalescent COVID-19. The CDR3 sequence is CASSPGQGVNEKLFF. DNA for the CDR3: TGTGCCAGCAGCCCAGGACAGGGCGTTAATGAAAAACTGTTTTTT.